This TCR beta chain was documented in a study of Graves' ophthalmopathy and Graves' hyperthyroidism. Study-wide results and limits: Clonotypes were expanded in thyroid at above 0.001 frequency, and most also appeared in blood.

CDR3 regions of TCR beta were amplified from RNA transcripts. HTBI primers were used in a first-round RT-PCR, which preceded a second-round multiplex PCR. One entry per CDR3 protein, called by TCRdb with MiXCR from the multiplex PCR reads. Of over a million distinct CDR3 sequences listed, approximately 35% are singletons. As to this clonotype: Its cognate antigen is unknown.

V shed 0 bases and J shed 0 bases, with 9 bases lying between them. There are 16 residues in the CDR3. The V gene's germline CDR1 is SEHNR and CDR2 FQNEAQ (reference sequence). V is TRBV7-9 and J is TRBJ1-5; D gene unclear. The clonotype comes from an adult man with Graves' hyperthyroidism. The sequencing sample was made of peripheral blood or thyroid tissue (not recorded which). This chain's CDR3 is CASSLASGNSNQPQHF. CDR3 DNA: TGTGCCAGCAGCTTAGCCTCGGGGAATAGCAATCAGCCCCAGCATTTT. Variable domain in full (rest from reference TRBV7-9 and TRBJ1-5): DTGVSQNPRHKITKRGQNVTFRCDPISEHNRLYWYRQTLGQGPEFLTYFQNEAQLEKSRLLSDRFSAERPKGSFSTLEIQRTEQGDSAMYLCASSLASGNSNQPQHFGDGTRLSIL.